Listed below are T cell receptor beta chains from one sample, sequenced in a study of CD8 T cells in Susac syndrome. TCRdb reprocessed the immunoSEQ multiplex PCR reads with MiXCR, giving one entry per CDR3 protein. This sample carries 210,000 or so distinct CDR3 sequences, about 94% of them seen once, and the ten largest clones take around 0.14%. The material sequenced was CD8+ T cells from PBMCs. All receptors come from a human donor with multiple sclerosis. Each CDR3 is given with its conserved first and last residue. D genes are given only for firm matches. Size tells how often a clone was seen (once, few, many) or the class of an expanded clone, and some rows leave it out.

CDR3nt: TGCAGTGCTAGTTTCGAGCGGGAGGGCCTTGGGCCAGATACGCAGTATTTT; CDR3aa: CSASFEREGLGPDTQYF; v_gene: TRBV20-1; abundance: -; j_gene: TRBJ2-3; d_gene: TRBD2
CDR3nt: TGTGCCAGTACTCAATACGAGGGGCAGCTTAACTATGGCTACACCTTC; CDR3aa: CASTQYEGQLNYGYTF; v_gene: TRBV19; abundance: -; j_gene: TRBJ1-2; d_gene: -
CDR3nt: TGTGCCAGCAGTGACGGAACGGGGGGGTCCAATCAGCCCCAGCATTTT; CDR3aa: CASSDGTGGSNQPQHF; v_gene: TRBV12-3/TRBV12-4; abundance: -; j_gene: TRBJ1-5; d_gene: -
CDR3nt: TGTGCCAGCAGCTCCCCCGTTGAGGGCCGAGCCAAAAACATTCAGTACTTC; CDR3aa: CASSSPVEGRAKNIQYF; v_gene: TRBV9; abundance: -; j_gene: TRBJ2-4; d_gene: -
CDR3nt: TGTGCCAGCAGCCTTGGATTTGGAGGTTCCTACGAGCAGTACTTC; CDR3aa: CASSLGFGGSYEQYF; v_gene: TRBV7-9; abundance: -; j_gene: TRBJ2-7; d_gene: -
CDR3nt: TGTGCCAGCAGTCGGAGCGGACAGCCCCAGCATTTT; CDR3aa: CASSRSGQPQHF; v_gene: TRBV27; abundance: few; j_gene: TRBJ1-5; d_gene: -
CDR3nt: TGTGCCATCGGTAGGATCGGGGAGCTGTTTTTT; CDR3aa: CAIGRIGELFF; v_gene: TRBV10-3; abundance: once; j_gene: TRBJ2-2; d_gene: -
CDR3nt: TGTGCCAGCAGCTTTTTGGACAGGGGTTACGAGCAGTACTTC; CDR3aa: CASSFLDRGYEQYF; v_gene: TRBV7-9; abundance: -; j_gene: TRBJ2-7; d_gene: TRBD1
CDR3nt: TGTGCCAGCAGCACAATCTCCTACGAGCAGTACTTC; CDR3aa: CASSTISYEQYF; v_gene: TRBV11-2; abundance: -; j_gene: TRBJ2-7; d_gene: -
CDR3nt: TGTGCCACCTCCTCGATCGCGGAGAACCAAGAGACCCAGTACTTC; CDR3aa: CATSSIAENQETQYF; v_gene: TRBV15; abundance: -; j_gene: TRBJ2-5; d_gene: -
CDR3nt: TGTGCCAGCAGCCCTTTATGGGGACTAGCGGGTCACGTCCAAGAGACCCAGTACTTC; CDR3aa: CASSPLWGLAGHVQETQYF; v_gene: TRBV7-2; abundance: -; j_gene: TRBJ2-5; d_gene: TRBD2
CDR3nt: TGTGCCAGCTCACCCGGCGGGGAGGTCGCTGAAGCTTTCTTT; CDR3aa: CASSPGGEVAEAFF; v_gene: TRBV18; abundance: -; j_gene: TRBJ1-1; d_gene: -
CDR3nt: TGTGCCAGCAGCCCCCGATTAGCGGGGTTCATCCAGACCCAGTACTTC; CDR3aa: CASSPRLAGFIQTQYF; v_gene: TRBV11-3; abundance: -; j_gene: TRBJ2-5; d_gene: TRBD2
CDR3nt: TGTGCCAGCAGCCAGAACACCGGGGGTAGGTACGAGCAGTACTTC; CDR3aa: CASSQNTGGRYEQYF; v_gene: TRBV3-1; abundance: -; j_gene: TRBJ2-7; d_gene: -
CDR3nt: TGCAGCGTTGTACTAGGGACAGGGAACTTGTACGAGCAGTACTTC; CDR3aa: CSVVLGTGNLYEQYF; v_gene: TRBV29-1; abundance: -; j_gene: TRBJ2-7; d_gene: TRBD1
CDR3nt: TGTGCCAGCAGCGAACAGGGGAGGGATGGCTACACCTTC; CDR3aa: CASSEQGRDGYTF; v_gene: TRBV7-2; abundance: -; j_gene: TRBJ1-2; d_gene: TRBD1
CDR3nt: TGTGCCAGTCGACATACACAAGAGACCCAGTACTTC; CDR3aa: CASRHTQETQYF; v_gene: TRBV12-3/TRBV12-4; abundance: -; j_gene: TRBJ2-5; d_gene: -
CDR3nt: TGCGCCAGCAGACGGGAGGGAAACAATGAGCAGTTCTTC; CDR3aa: CASRREGNNEQFF; v_gene: TRBV5-1; abundance: once; j_gene: TRBJ2-1; d_gene: TRBD2
CDR3nt: TGCAGCGTTCCGGGAGCCACCGGGGAGCTGTTTTTT; CDR3aa: CSVPGATGELFF; v_gene: TRBV29-1; abundance: -; j_gene: TRBJ2-2; d_gene: -
CDR3nt: TGTGCCAGCAGTTTAGGGGGAACTCACGAGCAGTACTTC; CDR3aa: CASSLGGTHEQYF; v_gene: TRBV27; abundance: -; j_gene: TRBJ2-7; d_gene: -
CDR3nt: TGTGCCAGCAGCGTATCCGGGACACCGACTTCCTACGAGCAGTACTTC; CDR3aa: CASSVSGTPTSYEQYF; v_gene: TRBV9; abundance: -; j_gene: TRBJ2-7; d_gene: -
CDR3nt: TGTGCCAGCAGCTTAGCCTCGACAGGGACCGGGGCCCAGCATTTT; CDR3aa: CASSLASTGTGAQHF; v_gene: TRBV7-8; abundance: -; j_gene: TRBJ1-5; d_gene: TRBD1
CDR3nt: TGTGCCAGCAGCCAAGACTTGGGCAGGGAGAGGGAGACCCAGTACTTC; CDR3aa: CASSQDLGRERETQYF; v_gene: TRBV3-1; abundance: -; j_gene: TRBJ2-5; d_gene: -
CDR3nt: TGTGCCTGGAGTGTATTCGGGGGCGAGACCCAGTACTTC; CDR3aa: CAWSVFGGETQYF; v_gene: TRBV30; abundance: -; j_gene: TRBJ2-5; d_gene: -
CDR3nt: TGTGCCAGCAGTGGCCGCAGACAGGGGCTCCACGAGCAGTACTTC; CDR3aa: CASSGRRQGLHEQYF; v_gene: TRBV27; abundance: -; j_gene: TRBJ2-7; d_gene: TRBD1
CDR3nt: TGTGCCAGCAGTTCCCCGTCCTATGGCTACACCTTC; CDR3aa: CASSSPSYGYTF; v_gene: TRBV6-5; abundance: -; j_gene: TRBJ1-2; d_gene: -
CDR3nt: TGTGCCAGCAGCGAACAGGGTTGGTCCTACGAGCAGTACTTC; CDR3aa: CASSEQGWSYEQYF; v_gene: TRBV7-9; abundance: once; j_gene: TRBJ2-7; d_gene: -
CDR3nt: TGCGCCAGCAGCCAAGATTCAGGGGTCTACGAGCAGTACTTC; CDR3aa: CASSQDSGVYEQYF; v_gene: TRBV4-3; abundance: -; j_gene: TRBJ2-7; d_gene: -
CDR3nt: TGTGCCAGCAGCTTAGGAGGCGATGGCACCGGGGAGCTGTTTTTT; CDR3aa: CASSLGGDGTGELFF; v_gene: TRBV7-3; abundance: -; j_gene: TRBJ2-2; d_gene: -
CDR3nt: TGCAGTGCTAGGGGGGACAGTTACGAGCAGTACTTC; CDR3aa: CSARGDSYEQYF; v_gene: TRBV20-1; abundance: few; j_gene: TRBJ2-7; d_gene: TRBD1
CDR3nt: TGTGCCAGCAGCTTAGGTATGGGCAGAACCTACAATGAGCAGTTCTTC; CDR3aa: CASSLGMGRTYNEQFF; v_gene: TRBV7-9; abundance: -; j_gene: TRBJ2-1; d_gene: -
CDR3nt: TGTGCCAGCTCGCGATTGACAGGGGACAGCTACGAGCAGTACTTC; CDR3aa: CASSRLTGDSYEQYF; v_gene: TRBV25-1; abundance: -; j_gene: TRBJ2-7; d_gene: TRBD1
CDR3nt: TGCAGTGCTAGAGATACGACAGATAGCAATCAGCCCCAGCATTTT; CDR3aa: CSARDTTDSNQPQHF; v_gene: TRBV20-1; abundance: -; j_gene: TRBJ1-5; d_gene: -
CDR3nt: TGTGCCACCAGTGAGTTCAGGGGGCCGAACACCGGGGAGCTGTTTTTT; CDR3aa: CATSEFRGPNTGELFF; v_gene: TRBV24-1; abundance: -; j_gene: TRBJ2-2; d_gene: TRBD1
CDR3nt: TGTGCCAGCAGTTTATCGAGGGGTGGCGAGCAGTACTTC; CDR3aa: CASSLSRGGEQYF; v_gene: TRBV27; abundance: -; j_gene: TRBJ2-7; d_gene: -
CDR3nt: TGTGCCAGCAGCGTAACGCAGGGGGGCACTGAAGCTTTCTTT; CDR3aa: CASSVTQGGTEAFF; v_gene: TRBV9; abundance: -; j_gene: TRBJ1-1; d_gene: TRBD1
CDR3nt: TGTGCCACCAGCAGAGCCAGCGGGGTTTCCTTCTACGAGCAGTACTTC; CDR3aa: CATSRASGVSFYEQYF; v_gene: TRBV15; abundance: -; j_gene: TRBJ2-7; d_gene: TRBD2
CDR3nt: TGTGCCAGCAGCTTTACGGGAGAAGAGACCCAGTACTTC; CDR3aa: CASSFTGEETQYF; v_gene: TRBV6-5; abundance: -; j_gene: TRBJ2-5; d_gene: -
CDR3nt: TGTGCCAGCAGCTTAGGGTCAGGGGGCCAAGAGACCCAGTACTTC; CDR3aa: CASSLGSGGQETQYF; v_gene: TRBV5-6; abundance: -; j_gene: TRBJ2-5; d_gene: TRBD1
CDR3nt: TGTGCCAGCAGCCAAGATGAAGGAAGGGAGCAGTACTTC; CDR3aa: CASSQDEGREQYF; v_gene: TRBV3-1; abundance: -; j_gene: TRBJ2-7; d_gene: -
CDR3nt: TGTGCCAGCAGCGTGGGAGGAGGGACAGGGGTTCGCAATGAGCAGTTCTTC; CDR3aa: CASSVGGGTGVRNEQFF; v_gene: TRBV9; abundance: -; j_gene: TRBJ2-1; d_gene: TRBD1
CDR3nt: TGTGCCAGCAGCTCTGGGGGGAGCGGGGGGTCCTACGAGCAGTACTTC; CDR3aa: CASSSGGSGGSYEQYF; v_gene: TRBV9; abundance: -; j_gene: TRBJ2-7; d_gene: TRBD2
CDR3nt: TGTGCCAGTAGTAAGGACGGGGGTGCGGAGACCCAGTACTTC; CDR3aa: CASSKDGGAETQYF; v_gene: TRBV19; abundance: -; j_gene: TRBJ2-5; d_gene: -
CDR3nt: TGTGCCAGCTCACCACAGGGGGCTGACGAGCAGTACTTC; CDR3aa: CASSPQGADEQYF; v_gene: TRBV18; abundance: -; j_gene: TRBJ2-7; d_gene: TRBD1
CDR3nt: TGTGCCAGCAGCGCTTACTGGGACAGGGGTAATTCACCCCTCCACTTT; CDR3aa: CASSAYWDRGNSPLHF; v_gene: TRBV9; abundance: -; j_gene: TRBJ1-6; d_gene: TRBD1
CDR3nt: TGTGCCAGTACCCCGGACAGGGCTCAGCCCCAGCATTTT; CDR3aa: CASTPDRAQPQHF; v_gene: TRBV19; abundance: -; j_gene: TRBJ1-5; d_gene: TRBD1
CDR3nt: TGCAGTGCTAGAGATCCCTGGACTCAAGAGACCCAGTACTTC; CDR3aa: CSARDPWTQETQYF; v_gene: TRBV20-1; abundance: -; j_gene: TRBJ2-5; d_gene: -
CDR3nt: TGTGCCAGCAGTACAGGGGGCGGTCGGAATGAGCAGTTCTTC; CDR3aa: CASSTGGGRNEQFF; v_gene: TRBV2; abundance: -; j_gene: TRBJ2-1; d_gene: TRBD1
CDR3nt: TGTGCCAGCAGTTTAGCCAGCGCCTACGAGCAGTACTTC; CDR3aa: CASSLASAYEQYF; v_gene: TRBV12-3/TRBV12-4; abundance: few; j_gene: TRBJ2-7; d_gene: -
CDR3nt: TGTGCCAGCAGTGAAACTGCCCAGAGGGCCGGGGAGCTGTTTTTT; CDR3aa: CASSETAQRAGELFF; v_gene: TRBV2; abundance: -; j_gene: TRBJ2-2; d_gene: -
CDR3nt: TGCGCCAGCAGCCAAGGGGCGAGGGGATACAATGAGCAGTTCTTC; CDR3aa: CASSQGARGYNEQFF; v_gene: TRBV4-3; abundance: -; j_gene: TRBJ2-1; d_gene: -
CDR3nt: TGCAGTGCTAGAGACCCTACAGGGAATCAGCCCCAGCATTTT; CDR3aa: CSARDPTGNQPQHF; v_gene: TRBV20-1; abundance: -; j_gene: TRBJ1-5; d_gene: -